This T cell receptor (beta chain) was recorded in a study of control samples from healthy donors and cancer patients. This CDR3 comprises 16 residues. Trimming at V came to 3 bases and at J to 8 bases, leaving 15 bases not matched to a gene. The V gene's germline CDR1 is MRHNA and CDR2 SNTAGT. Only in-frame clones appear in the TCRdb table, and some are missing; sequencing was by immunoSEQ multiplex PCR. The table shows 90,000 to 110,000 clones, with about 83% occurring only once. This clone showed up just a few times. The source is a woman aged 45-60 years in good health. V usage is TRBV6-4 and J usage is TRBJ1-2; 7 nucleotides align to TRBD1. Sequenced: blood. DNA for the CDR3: TGTGCCAGCAGTGAAGGTTCGGGACAGATCGGGCGAGGCTACACCTTC. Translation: CASSEGSGQIGRGYTF.